This is a list of T cell receptor beta chains from one sample in a study of response to subunit inactivated influenza vaccine. TCRdb independently ran MiXCR on the RT-PCR reads; one entry per CDR3 protein. Of some 540,000 distinct CDR3 sequences listed, less than 25% were seen once; the top ten hold 2.5% to 3.5%. These records were also assigned to another study, of T cells expressing NK-cell markers.

Sequencing was performed on CD4+ T cells sorted from PBMCs, taken roughly 12 days after vaccination. All receptors come from a man aged 45-65 years who received an inactivated influenza vaccine. Both conserved end residues are part of each CDR3. Each record gives: clone size, V gene, CDR3 protein. Clone size is stated in some rows and not others, as once, few, many or a class when expanded.

NA TRBV20-1 CSATRGGGRVDQPQHF
few TRBV7-2 CASSWDRGGQPQHF
few TRBV5-5 CASSRDMDQPQHF
few TRBV12-3/TRBV12-4 CASSPPGTAQDEAFF
NA TRBV5-1 CASSKGGGTGELFF
few TRBV7-2 CASTRTLSLQETQYF
NA TRBV20-1 CSAPRGGSGTGELFF
NA TRBV6-2/TRBV6-3 CASSLIRGSVDTQYF
NA TRBV4-3 CASSQGDGTHLDEQFF
few TRBV5-1 CASSPGTPGGAYEQYF
NA TRBV10-3 CAIRGGDGYEQYF
NA TRBV6-1 CASSEGSSMNTEAFF
NA TRBV27 CASTRGLAGVSTGELFF
NA TRBV6-1 CASSELTGSSYEQYF
NA TRBV27 CASSRLAGVDTQYF
many TRBV5-5 CASSLRSDTQYF
NA TRBV20-1 CSAPTLAGAGEQYF
NA TRBV20-1 CSARREGMGQPQHF
few TRBV20-1 CSARAKLAGTNPDTQYF
few TRBV10-3 CAISESVAGVEPYIKETQYF
NA TRBV18 CASSPTGNSYNEQFF
NA TRBV7-3 CASSFPVVWGSYNEQFF
few TRBV7-9 CASSLTPTGSGNTIYF
few TRBV4-3 CASSQAGTGEQTQYF
few TRBV11-2 CASSLGPVSSYNSPLHF
NA TRBV11-2 CASSLDYRDSHDF
few TRBV7-2 CASSKRQGSLNSPLHF
few TRBV11-2 CASTRNLAGDGANVLTF
few TRBV12-3/TRBV12-4 CASTLSGETQYF
few TRBV28 CASSLARDIRNEQFF
NA TRBV7-2 CASSSTTGFPSYEQYF
few TRBV3-1 CASSRSGQYYEQYF
NA TRBV25-1 CASSEGQRAVGEKLFF
NA TRBV28 CASSLMTGAGTEAFF
NA TRBV15 CATSSSWGGVYNEQFF
few TRBV18 CASSPPGRWYEQYF
NA TRBV27 CASSPWTVSDTQYF
NA TRBV2 CAGARTVSSYNEQFF
few TRBV30 CAWTKGGGGYTF
few TRBV25-1 CASSEFREQETQYF
NA TRBV5-6 CASRNRGVQETQYF
many TRBV3-1 CASSQVRNTEAFF
NA TRBV27 CASSPPGAVYGYTF
few TRBV6-1 CASSLGGTYSNQPQHF
few TRBV6-2/TRBV6-3 CASNALSRNTGELFF
NA TRBV5-5 CASSISIRDSGANVLTF
few TRBV12-3/TRBV12-4 CAASRGTGEQYF
NA TRBV5-4 CASSVEGTTSTDTQYF
few TRBV6-1 CASSGGQGRTQYF
few TRBV28 CASKREYGYTF
few TRBV4-1 CASSQAGLTLTDTQYF
NA TRBV4-3 CASSQAAGGGPQHF
few TRBV5-1 CASRATGTSGLRSYEQYF
few TRBV28 CASSLRGGAGSTLFNEQFF
NA TRBV20-1 CSARDGWAVNTEAFF
NA TRBV5-1 CASSLTQGAVTYEQYF
NA TRBV29-1 CSVEGTSGSSTYNEQFF
once TRBV12-3/TRBV12-4 CASTPGITMNTEAFF
few TRBV12-3/TRBV12-4 CASSPGVAGDYEQYF
NA TRBV15 CATSRGGSGNEQFF